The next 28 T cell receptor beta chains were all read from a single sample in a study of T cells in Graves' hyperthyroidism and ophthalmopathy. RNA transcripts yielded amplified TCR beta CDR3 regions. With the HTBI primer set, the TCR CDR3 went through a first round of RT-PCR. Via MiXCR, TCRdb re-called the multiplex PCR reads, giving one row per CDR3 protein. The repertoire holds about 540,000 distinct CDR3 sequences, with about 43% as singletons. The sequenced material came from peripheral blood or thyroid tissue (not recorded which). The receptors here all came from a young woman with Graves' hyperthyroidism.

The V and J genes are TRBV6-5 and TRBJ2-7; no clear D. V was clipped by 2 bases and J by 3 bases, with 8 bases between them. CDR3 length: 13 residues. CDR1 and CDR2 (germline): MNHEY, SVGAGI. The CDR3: CASSYTESYEQYF. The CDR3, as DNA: TGTGCCAGCAGTTACACGGAGAGCTACGAGCAGTACTTC.

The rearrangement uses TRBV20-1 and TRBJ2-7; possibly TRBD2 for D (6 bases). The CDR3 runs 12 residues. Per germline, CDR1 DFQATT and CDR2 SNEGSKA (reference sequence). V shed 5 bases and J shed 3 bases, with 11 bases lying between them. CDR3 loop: CSAERVLYEQYF. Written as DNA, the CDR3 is TGCAGTGCTGAGCGGGTCCTCTACGAGCAGTACTTC.

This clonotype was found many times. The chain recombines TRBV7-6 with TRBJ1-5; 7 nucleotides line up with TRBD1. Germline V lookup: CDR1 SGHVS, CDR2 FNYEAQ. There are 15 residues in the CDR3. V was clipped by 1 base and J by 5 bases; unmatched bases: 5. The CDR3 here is CASSLETGSDQPQHF. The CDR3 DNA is TGTGCCAGCAGCTTAGAGACAGGGTCGGATCAGCCCCAGCATTTT. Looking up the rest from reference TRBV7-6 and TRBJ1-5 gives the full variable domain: GAGVSQSPRYKVTKRGQDVALRCDPISGHVSLYWYRQALGQGPEFLTYFNYEAQQDKSGLPNDRFSAERPEGSISTLTIQRTEQRDSAMYRCASSLETGSDQPQHFGDGTRLSIL.

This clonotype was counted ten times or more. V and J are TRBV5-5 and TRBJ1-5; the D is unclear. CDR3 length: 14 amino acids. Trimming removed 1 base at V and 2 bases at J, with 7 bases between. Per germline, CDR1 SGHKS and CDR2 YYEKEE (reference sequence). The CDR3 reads CASSLSSGNQPQHF. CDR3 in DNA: TGTGCCAGCAGCTTGAGCAGCGGCAATCAGCCCCAGCATTTT.

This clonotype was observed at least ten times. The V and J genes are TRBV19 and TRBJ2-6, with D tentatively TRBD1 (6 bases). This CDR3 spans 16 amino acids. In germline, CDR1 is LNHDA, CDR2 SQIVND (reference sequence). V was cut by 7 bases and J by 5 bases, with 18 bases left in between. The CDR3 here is CASISGARSRANVLTF. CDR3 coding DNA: TGTGCCAGTATATCAGGGGCCCGCTCGAGGGCCAACGTCCTGACTTTC. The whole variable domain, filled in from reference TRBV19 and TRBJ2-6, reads DGGITQSPKYLFRKEGQNVTLSCEQNLNHDAMYWYRQDPGQGLRLIYYSQIVNDFQKGDIAEGYSVSREKKESFPLTVTSAQKNPTAFYLCASISGARSRANVLTFGAGSRLTVL.

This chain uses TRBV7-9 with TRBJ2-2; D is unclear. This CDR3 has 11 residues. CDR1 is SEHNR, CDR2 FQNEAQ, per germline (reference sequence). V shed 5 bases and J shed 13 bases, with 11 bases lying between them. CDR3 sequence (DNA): TGTGCCAGCAGCAACACCGGGTCGCTGTTTTTT. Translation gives CASSNTGSLFF.

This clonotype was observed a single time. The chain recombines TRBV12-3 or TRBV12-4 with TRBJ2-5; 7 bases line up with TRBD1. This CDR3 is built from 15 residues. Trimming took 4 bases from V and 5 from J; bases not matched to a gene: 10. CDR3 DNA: TGTGCCAGCAGTTATTTAGGACAGGTCAGGGAGACCCAGTACTTC. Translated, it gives CASSYLGQVRETQYF.

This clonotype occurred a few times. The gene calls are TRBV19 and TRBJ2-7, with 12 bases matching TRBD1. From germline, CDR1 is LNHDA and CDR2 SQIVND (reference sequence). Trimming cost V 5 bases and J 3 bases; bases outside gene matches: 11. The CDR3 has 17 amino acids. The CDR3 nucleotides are TGTGCCAGTAGTCCCGGGACAGGGGGCGCCCACGACTACGAGCAGTACTTC. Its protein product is CASSPGTGGAHDYEQYF.

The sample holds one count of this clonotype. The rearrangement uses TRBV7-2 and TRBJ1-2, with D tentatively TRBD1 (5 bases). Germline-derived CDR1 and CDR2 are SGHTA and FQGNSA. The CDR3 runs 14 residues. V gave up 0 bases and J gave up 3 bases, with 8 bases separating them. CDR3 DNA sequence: TGTGCCAGCAGCTTAGCAAGGGACGACTATGGCTACACCTTC. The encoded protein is CASSLARDDYGYTF.

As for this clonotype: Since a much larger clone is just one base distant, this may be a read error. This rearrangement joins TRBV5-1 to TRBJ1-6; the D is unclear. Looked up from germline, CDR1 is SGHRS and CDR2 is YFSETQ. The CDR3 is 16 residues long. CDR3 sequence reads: CASSLEGPTYNSPPHF. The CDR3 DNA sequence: TGCGCCAGCAGCTTGGAAGGCCCGACATATAATTCACCCCCCCACTTT.

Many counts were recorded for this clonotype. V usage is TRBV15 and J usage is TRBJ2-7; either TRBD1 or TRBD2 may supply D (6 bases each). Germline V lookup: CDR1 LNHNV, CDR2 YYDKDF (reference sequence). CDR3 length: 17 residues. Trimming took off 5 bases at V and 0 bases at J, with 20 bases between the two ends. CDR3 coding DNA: TGTGCCACCAGCCCCGGGGGCGGGGCCGGAGGCTCCTACGAGCAGTACTTC. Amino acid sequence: CATSPGGGAGGSYEQYF. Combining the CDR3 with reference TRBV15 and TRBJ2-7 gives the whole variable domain DAMVIQNPRYQVTQFGKPVTLSCSQTLNHNVMYWYQQKSSQAPKLLFHYYDKDFNNEADTPDNFQSRRPNTSFCFLDIRSPGLGDTAMYLCATSPGGGAGGSYEQYFGPGTRLTVT.

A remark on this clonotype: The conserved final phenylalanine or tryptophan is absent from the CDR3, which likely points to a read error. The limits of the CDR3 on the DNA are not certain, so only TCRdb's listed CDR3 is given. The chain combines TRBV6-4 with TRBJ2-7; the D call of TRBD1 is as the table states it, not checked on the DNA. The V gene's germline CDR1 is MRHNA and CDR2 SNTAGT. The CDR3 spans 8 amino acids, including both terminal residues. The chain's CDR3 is CASSPRGP.

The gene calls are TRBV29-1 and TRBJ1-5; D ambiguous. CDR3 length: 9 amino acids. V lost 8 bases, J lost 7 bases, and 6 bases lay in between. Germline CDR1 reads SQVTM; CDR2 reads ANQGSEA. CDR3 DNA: TGCAGCCCAATCCAGCCCCAGCATTTT. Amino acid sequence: CSPIQPQHF.

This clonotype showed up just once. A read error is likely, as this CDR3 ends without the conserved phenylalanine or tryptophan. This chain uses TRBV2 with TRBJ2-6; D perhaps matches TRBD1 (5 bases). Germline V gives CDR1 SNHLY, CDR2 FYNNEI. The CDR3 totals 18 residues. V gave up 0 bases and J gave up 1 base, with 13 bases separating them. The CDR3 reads CASSEAGRVLSGANVLTS. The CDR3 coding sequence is TGTGCCAGCAGTGAAGCAGGCAGGGTGTTATCTGGGGCCAACGTCCTGACTTCC.

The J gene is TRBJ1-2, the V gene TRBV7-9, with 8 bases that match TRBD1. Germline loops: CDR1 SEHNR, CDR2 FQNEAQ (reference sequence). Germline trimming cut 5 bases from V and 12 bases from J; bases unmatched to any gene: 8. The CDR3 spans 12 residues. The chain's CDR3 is CASSGQGAGNTF. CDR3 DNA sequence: TGTGCCAGCAGCGGACAGGGAGCTGGAAACACCTTC.

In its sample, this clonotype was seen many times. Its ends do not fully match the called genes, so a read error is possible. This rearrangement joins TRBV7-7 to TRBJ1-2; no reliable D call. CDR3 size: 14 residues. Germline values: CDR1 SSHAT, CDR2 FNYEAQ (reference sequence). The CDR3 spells CASSPLNTGRGYTF. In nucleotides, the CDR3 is TGTGCTAGCAGCCCCCTTAATACCGGACGGGGCTACACCTTC. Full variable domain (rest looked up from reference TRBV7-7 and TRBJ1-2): GAGVSQSPRYKVTKRGQDVTLRCDPISSHATLYWYQQALGQGPEFLTYFNYEAQPDKSGLPSDRFSAERPEGSISTLTIQRTEQRDSAMYRCASSPLNTGRGYTFGSGTRLTVV.

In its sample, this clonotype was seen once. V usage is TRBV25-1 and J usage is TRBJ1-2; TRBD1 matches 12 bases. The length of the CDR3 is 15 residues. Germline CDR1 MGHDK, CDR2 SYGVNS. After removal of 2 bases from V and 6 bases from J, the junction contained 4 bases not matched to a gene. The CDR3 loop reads CASSEAGQGADGYTF. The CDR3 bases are TGTGCCAGCAGTGAAGCGGGACAGGGGGCGGATGGCTACACCTTC.

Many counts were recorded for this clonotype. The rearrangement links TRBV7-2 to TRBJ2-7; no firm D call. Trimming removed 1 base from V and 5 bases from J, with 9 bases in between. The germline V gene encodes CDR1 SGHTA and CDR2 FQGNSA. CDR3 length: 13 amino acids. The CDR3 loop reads CASSLDRADEQYF. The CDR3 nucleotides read TGTGCCAGCAGCTTAGATAGGGCGGACGAGCAGTACTTC. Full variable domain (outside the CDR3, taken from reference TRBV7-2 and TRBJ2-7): GAGVSQSPSNKVTEKGKDVELRCDPISGHTALYWYRQSLGQGLEFLIYFQGNSAPDKSGLPSDRFSAERTGGSVSTLTIQRTQQEDSAVYLCASSLDRADEQYFGPGTRLTVT.

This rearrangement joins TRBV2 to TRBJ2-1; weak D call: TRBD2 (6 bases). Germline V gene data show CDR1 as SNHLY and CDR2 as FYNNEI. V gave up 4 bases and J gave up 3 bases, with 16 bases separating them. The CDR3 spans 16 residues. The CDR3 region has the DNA TGTGCCAGCAGTGTTACTAGCCGCGATAACTACAATGAGCAGTTCTTC. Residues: CASSVTSRDNYNEQFF.

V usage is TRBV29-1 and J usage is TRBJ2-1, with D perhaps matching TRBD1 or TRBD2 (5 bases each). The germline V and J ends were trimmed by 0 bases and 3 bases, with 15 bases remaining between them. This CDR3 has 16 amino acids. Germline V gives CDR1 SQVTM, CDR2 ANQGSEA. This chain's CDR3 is CSVEDPGARLYNEQFF. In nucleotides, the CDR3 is TGCAGCGTTGAAGATCCCGGGGCCCGTCTCTACAATGAGCAGTTCTTC.

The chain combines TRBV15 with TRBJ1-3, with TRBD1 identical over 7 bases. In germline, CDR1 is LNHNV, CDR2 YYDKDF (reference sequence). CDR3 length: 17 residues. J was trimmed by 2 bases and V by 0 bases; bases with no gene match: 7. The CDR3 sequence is CATSRDRQGVAGNTIYF. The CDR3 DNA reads TGTGCCACCAGCAGAGACCGACAGGGTGTGGCTGGAAACACCATATATTTT.

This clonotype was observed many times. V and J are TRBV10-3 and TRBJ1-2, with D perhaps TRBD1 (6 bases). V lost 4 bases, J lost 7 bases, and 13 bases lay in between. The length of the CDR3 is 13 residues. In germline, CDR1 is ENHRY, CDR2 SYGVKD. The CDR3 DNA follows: TGTGCCATCAGTGTACAGGGAGGAGGTGGCTACACCTTC. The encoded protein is CAISVQGGGGYTF.

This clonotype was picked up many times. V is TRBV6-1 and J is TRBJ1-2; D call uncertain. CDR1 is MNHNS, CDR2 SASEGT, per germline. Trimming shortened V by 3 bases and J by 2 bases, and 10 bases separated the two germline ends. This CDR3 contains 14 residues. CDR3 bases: TGTGCCAGCAGTGATCCCTCCAGGAACTATGGCTACACCTTC. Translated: CASSDPSRNYGYTF.

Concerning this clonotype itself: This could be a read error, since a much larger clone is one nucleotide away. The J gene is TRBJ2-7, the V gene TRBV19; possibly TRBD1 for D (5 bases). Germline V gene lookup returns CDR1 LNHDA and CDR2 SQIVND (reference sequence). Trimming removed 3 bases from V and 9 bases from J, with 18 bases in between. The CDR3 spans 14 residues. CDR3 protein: CASSIQGVTHGQYF. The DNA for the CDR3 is TGTGCCAGTAGTATCCAGGGTGTTACCCACGGGCAGTACTTC.

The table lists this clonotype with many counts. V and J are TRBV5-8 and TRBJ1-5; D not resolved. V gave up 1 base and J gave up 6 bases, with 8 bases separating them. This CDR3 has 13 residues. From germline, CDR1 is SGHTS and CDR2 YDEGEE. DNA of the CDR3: TGTGCCAGCAGCTTGCCGGGAGGTCAGCCCCAGCATTTT. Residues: CASSLPGGQPQHF.

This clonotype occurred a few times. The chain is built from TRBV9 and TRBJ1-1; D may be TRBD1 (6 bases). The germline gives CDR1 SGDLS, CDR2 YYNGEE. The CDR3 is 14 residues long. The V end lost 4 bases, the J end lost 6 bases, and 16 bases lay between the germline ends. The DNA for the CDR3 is TGTGCCAGCAGCCCCGGGGGGCGGGGACCTGAAGCTTTCTTT. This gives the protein CASSPGGRGPEAFF.

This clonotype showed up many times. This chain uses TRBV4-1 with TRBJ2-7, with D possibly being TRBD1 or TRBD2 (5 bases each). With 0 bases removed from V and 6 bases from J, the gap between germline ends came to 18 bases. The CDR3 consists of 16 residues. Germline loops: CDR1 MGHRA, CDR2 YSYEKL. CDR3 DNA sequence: TGCGCCAGCAGCCAAGAACCGGGACCAATAACGAGCGAGCAGTACTTC. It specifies CASSQEPGPITSEQYF.

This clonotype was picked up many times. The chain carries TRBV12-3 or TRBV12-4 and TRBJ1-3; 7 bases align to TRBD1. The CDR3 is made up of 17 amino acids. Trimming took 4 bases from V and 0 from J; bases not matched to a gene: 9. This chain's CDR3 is CASSSTGIEYSGNTIYF. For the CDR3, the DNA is TGTGCCAGCAGTTCGACAGGGATTGAGTACTCTGGAAACACCATATATTTT.